This is a list of T cell receptor beta chains from one sample in a study of T-cell memory formation after mild COVID-19. TCRdb used MiXCR to reprocess the 5' RACE reads, holding one entry per CDR3 protein. The sample holds about 110,000 distinct CDR3 sequences, roughly an eighth seen once. The source material was PBMCs or a T cell subset sorted from them (not recorded which). Receptor source: an adult woman who had mild COVID-19 (a few samples of this study predate the infection). Cell type and time point are not known. The CDR3 runs from the conserved cysteine through the conserved F or W. D genes are given only for firm matches. Where a row states a size, it is once, few, many or the class of an expanded clone; other rows omit it.

size: -
V: TRBV3-1
J: TRBJ2-7
D: TRBD2
DNA: TGTGCCAGCAGCCCTGGGACTAGCGGTTACTACGAGCAGTACTTC
CDR3: CASSPGTSGYYEQYF

size: few
V: TRBV24-1
J: TRBJ2-1
D: -
DNA: TGTGCCACCAGTGACAGCGGGACAGCTACGGAGCAGTTCTTC
CDR3: CATSDSGTATEQFF

size: few
V: TRBV24-1
J: TRBJ2-5
D: TRBD1
DNA: TGTGCCACCAGTGAGTATGGACAGGCGGAGACCCAGTACTTC
CDR3: CATSEYGQAETQYF

size: many
V: TRBV7-3
J: TRBJ2-1
D: TRBD2
DNA: TGTGCCAGCAGCTTAAGTCCTCTAGCGGTTACATTCGAGCAGTTCTTC
CDR3: CASSLSPLAVTFEQFF

size: few
V: TRBV7-9
J: TRBJ1-4
D: TRBD1
DNA: TGTGCCAGCAACAAAGAGACAGGGTTTAATGAAAAACTGTTTTTT
CDR3: CASNKETGFNEKLFF

size: few
V: TRBV5-1
J: TRBJ2-2
D: TRBD1
DNA: TGCGCCAGCAGCTCCTGGACAGGGGGCGTTTGGAGCACCGGGGAGCTGTTTTTT
CDR3: CASSSWTGGVWSTGELFF

size: -
V: TRBV4-3
J: TRBJ2-7
D: TRBD2
DNA: TGCGCCAGCAGCCGACACCGGGAGGGAAAGTACGAGCAGTACTTC
CDR3: CASSRHREGKYEQYF

size: few
V: TRBV4-1
J: TRBJ2-7
D: TRBD1
DNA: TGCGCCAGCAGCCAACCACGACAGGGAAGCTCCTACGAGCAGTACTTC
CDR3: CASSQPRQGSSYEQYF

size: many
V: TRBV20-1
J: TRBJ2-1
D: TRBD2
DNA: TGCAGTGCTAAGTTAAGCGGGGGTAGCTCCTACAATGAGCAGTTCTTC
CDR3: CSAKLSGGSSYNEQFF

size: -
V: TRBV27
J: TRBJ2-7
D: -
DNA: TGTGCCAGCAGTTTTAGCAGCTTAGACTACGAGCAGTACTTC
CDR3: CASSFSSLDYEQYF

size: -
V: TRBV5-1
J: TRBJ1-2
D: TRBD1
DNA: TGCGCCAGCAGCTTGGGTACAGGGGGCAATGGCTACACCTTC
CDR3: CASSLGTGGNGYTF

size: few
V: TRBV7-3
J: TRBJ2-1
D: TRBD2
DNA: TGTGCCAGCAGCTCTCTAGCGGGGGGGGGCAATGAGCAGTTCTTC
CDR3: CASSSLAGGGNEQFF

size: -
V: TRBV11-2
J: TRBJ1-1
D: TRBD1
DNA: TGTGCCAGCAGCCCAGGCGTCAGGGGGCAAAGGACTGAAGCTTTCTTT
CDR3: CASSPGVRGQRTEAFF

size: few
V: TRBV4-1
J: TRBJ2-5
D: TRBD2
DNA: TGCGCCAGCAGCCGAGTATTAGCGGGGGCAGCCCAAGAGACCCAGTACTTC
CDR3: CASSRVLAGAAQETQYF

size: many
V: TRBV4-3
J: TRBJ2-3
D: -
DNA: TGCGCCAGCAGCCAAGATCATGGGGGAAGAAGGCCAGATACGCAGTATTTT
CDR3: CASSQDHGGRRPDTQYF

size: -
V: TRBV5-4
J: TRBJ2-1
D: -
DNA: TGTGCCAGCAGCTTGGACCATACAGGTGACTACAATGAGCAGTTCTTC
CDR3: CASSLDHTGDYNEQFF

size: few
V: TRBV7-9
J: TRBJ1-4
D: -
DNA: TGTGCCAGCAGCTTCGGGACCTCCTCAGGCGGTGAAAAACTGTTTTTT
CDR3: CASSFGTSSGGEKLFF

size: many
V: TRBV7-9
J: TRBJ2-7
D: TRBD2
DNA: TGTGCCAGCAGCCTTATGACTAGCGGACCTTCCTACGAGCAGTACTTC
CDR3: CASSLMTSGPSYEQYF

size: few
V: TRBV20-1
J: TRBJ1-1
D: -
DNA: TGCAGTGCTAGAGATCAGAACATGCTCACTGAAGCTTTCTTT
CDR3: CSARDQNMLTEAFF

size: -
V: TRBV5-6
J: TRBJ2-7
D: TRBD2
DNA: TGTGCCAGCAGCCAATTAGCGGGAGAGGTCTACGAGCAGTACTTC
CDR3: CASSQLAGEVYEQYF

size: -
V: TRBV5-6
J: TRBJ1-4
D: TRBD1
DNA: TGTGCCAGCAGCATTGCCGGGACAGCTAATGAAAAACTGTTTTTT
CDR3: CASSIAGTANEKLFF

size: -
V: TRBV29-1
J: TRBJ2-7
D: TRBD2
DNA: TGCAGCGTCCTAAGCCCACTAGCGGGAATCCTATACGAGCAGTACTTC
CDR3: CSVLSPLAGILYEQYF

size: few
V: TRBV11-2
J: TRBJ2-3
D: -
DNA: TGTGCCAGCAGCTTGGTGCTTCGGAGTACAGATACGCAGTATTTT
CDR3: CASSLVLRSTDTQYF

size: few
V: TRBV7-2
J: TRBJ2-2
D: -
DNA: TGTGCCAGCAGCTTAGGGCAGGGATCGGGAGGGGAGCTGTTTTTT
CDR3: CASSLGQGSGGELFF

size: few
V: TRBV2
J: TRBJ2-1
D: -
DNA: TGTGCCAGCCTCCTCCGGGGCTACAATGAGCAGTTCTTC
CDR3: CASLLRGYNEQFF

size: few
V: TRBV4-1
J: TRBJ1-4
D: -
DNA: TGCGCCAGCAGCCAAGGGAATGAAAAACTGTTTTTT
CDR3: CASSQGNEKLFF

size: -
V: TRBV29-1
J: TRBJ1-1
D: TRBD1
DNA: TGCAGCGTTGCCACCGGGACAGGGGTTGCTGAAGCTTTCTTT
CDR3: CSVATGTGVAEAFF

size: -
V: TRBV5-1
J: TRBJ1-1
D: TRBD1
DNA: TGCGCCAGCAGCTTGCCCGCACGGACAGGGGTGAGGCACACTGAAGCTTTCTTT
CDR3: CASSLPARTGVRHTEAFF

size: -
V: TRBV4-3
J: TRBJ2-2
D: TRBD1
DNA: TGCGCCAGCACCCCAGGGTCAGGGGGCCGAAAGGGGACCGGGGAGCTGTTTTTT
CDR3: CASTPGSGGRKGTGELFF

size: -
V: TRBV3-1
J: TRBJ2-7
D: TRBD1
DNA: TGTGCCAGCAGCCAAGAAGGGACAGGGCATGACGAGCAGTACTTC
CDR3: CASSQEGTGHDEQYF

size: -
V: TRBV7-9
J: TRBJ2-2
D: TRBD1
DNA: TGTGCCAGCAGCGGGACAGGGATTGTAAGCACCGGGGAGCTGTTTTTT
CDR3: CASSGTGIVSTGELFF

size: -
V: TRBV2
J: TRBJ2-2
D: -
DNA: TGTGCCAGCAGTGATGTTGGGAACACCGGGGAGCTGTTTTTT
CDR3: CASSDVGNTGELFF

size: few
V: TRBV12-3/TRBV12-4
J: TRBJ2-3
D: -
DNA: TGTGCCAGCAGTTTGGGGGCAGGGAGGGATACGCAGTATTTT
CDR3: CASSLGAGRDTQYF

size: few
V: TRBV6-5
J: TRBJ2-7
D: TRBD2
DNA: TGTGCCAGCAGTTTGACCCGACTAGCGGGAATCTACGAGCAGTACTTC
CDR3: CASSLTRLAGIYEQYF

size: few
V: TRBV12-3/TRBV12-4
J: TRBJ2-7
D: -
DNA: TGTGCCAGCAGCAGATACCAGGGACGGAACGAGCAGTACTTC
CDR3: CASSRYQGRNEQYF

size: few
V: TRBV7-9
J: TRBJ1-2
D: -
DNA: TGTGCCAGCAGCTTACGGGGGGGCGACTATGGCTACACCTTC
CDR3: CASSLRGGDYGYTF

size: few
V: TRBV14
J: TRBJ2-7
D: -
DNA: TGTGCCAGCAGCCAACAGAGCTCCTACGAGCAGTACTTC
CDR3: CASSQQSSYEQYF

size: many
V: TRBV5-1
J: TRBJ2-5
D: -
DNA: TGCGCCAGCAGCTTGGCTGGGTCATTGGGGGAGACCCAGTACTTC
CDR3: CASSLAGSLGETQYF

size: few
V: TRBV12-3/TRBV12-4
J: TRBJ2-1
D: TRBD2
DNA: TGTGCCAGCAGTTTAGGGACTAGCCGACTAAATGAGCAGTTCTTC
CDR3: CASSLGTSRLNEQFF

size: -
V: TRBV4-1
J: TRBJ2-1
D: TRBD2
DNA: TGCGCCAGCAGCCGTACTAGCGGGGGGGCCATTGAGCAGTTCTTC
CDR3: CASSRTSGGAIEQFF

size: -
V: TRBV7-8
J: TRBJ2-1
D: TRBD1
DNA: TGTGCCAGCAGCTTACGGGACAGGAGGTACAATGAGCAGTTCTTC
CDR3: CASSLRDRRYNEQFF

size: -
V: TRBV12-3/TRBV12-4
J: TRBJ2-2
D: -
DNA: TGTGCCACCGGGTCGACGGCCGCGAACACCGGGGAGCTGTTTTTT
CDR3: CATGSTAANTGELFF

size: -
V: TRBV7-6
J: TRBJ2-3
D: -
DNA: TGTGCCAGCAGCCCTGGACTCTCAGATACGCAGTATTTT
CDR3: CASSPGLSDTQYF